Each of the 8 T cell receptor beta chains below was sequenced from the same sample in a study of blood T cell repertoires in COVID-19. Measured with immunoSEQ multiplex PCR; TCRdb has only the in-frame clones, and not every one. This sample has just over 650,000 clones, with 75% to 90% found just once. Sequences were obtained from peripheral blood. The origin of the receptors is a woman younger than 30 with acute or convalescent COVID-19.

The CDR3 sequence is CASTISQGRAFF. DNA of the CDR3: TGTGCCAGCACCATCTCACAGGGGAGAGCTTTCTTT. V and J are TRBV3-1 (or the pseudogene TRBV3-2) and TRBJ1-1; 7 bases align to TRBD1. The CDR3 has 12 amino acids. Germline-derived CDR1 and CDR2 are LGHDT and YNNKEL (reference sequence). V gave up 7 bases and J gave up 10 bases; unmatched junction bases: 9.

The chain couples TRBV21-1 to TRBJ2-7; the D segment call TRBD1 is taken from the table without a DNA check. TRBV21-1 is reported as a pseudogene. The CDR3 runs 16 residues. The CDR3 DNA follows: TGTGCCAGCAGCCCCGGGGCCTCCGGGACAGAGAAGGAGCAGTACTTC. It codes for CASSPGASGTEKEQYF.

CDR3 sequence (DNA): TGTGCCAGCAGCTTGGTGAAGGGAGGCCACCATGGCTACACCTTC. Its translation: CASSLVKGGHHGYTF. The chain carries TRBV5-6 and TRBJ1-2; the D is unclear. This CDR3 comprises 15 residues. Between the trimmed V and J ends, which lost 0 bases and 6 bases, there was a span of 15 bases. CDR1 is SGHDT, CDR2 YYEEEE, per germline.

V usage is TRBV2 and J usage is TRBJ2-7; 8 bases map to TRBD2. With 8 bases clipped from V and 2 bases from J, the junction kept 8 bases outside the gene matches. CDR1 is SNHLY and CDR2 is FYNNEI in the germline V gene. This CDR3 spans 14 amino acids. DNA of the CDR3: TGTGCCAGCCAGGCGGGGGGCCCCCCCTACGAGCAGTACTTC. It encodes CASQAGGPPYEQYF.

This clone appeared a single time. The rearrangement links TRBV2 to TRBJ1-2, with D unclear. The V end was cut by 4 bases, the J end by 8 bases, with 14 bases between. The germline V gene has CDR1 SNHLY and CDR2 FYNNEI. This CDR3 is built from 13 residues. The CDR3 sequence: CASSVQGRGGYTF. CDR3 sequence (DNA): TGTGCCAGCAGTGTACAAGGGCGAGGGGGCTACACCTTC.

The J gene is TRBJ2-1, the V gene TRBV6-2 or TRBV6-3; 12 bases fit TRBD2. Germline V gene lookup returns CDR1 MNHEY and CDR2 SVGEGT. CDR3 length: 15 residues. V lost 3 bases, J lost 7 bases, and 4 bases stayed unmatched. The CDR3 sequence is CASSYRTSGGNEQFF. The CDR3 nucleotides are TGTGCCAGCAGTTATAGAACTAGCGGGGGGAATGAGCAGTTCTTC.

This clone was detected once. The chain employs TRBV18 and TRBJ1-1, with D uncertain. Per the germline V gene, CDR1 is KGHSH and CDR2 is LQKENI. V shed 3 bases and J shed 4 bases, with 12 bases lying between them. This CDR3 is built from 14 residues. The CDR3 coding sequence is TGTGCCAGCTCACCTTCGGGTCACGGCACTGAAGCTTTCTTT. Translated, it gives CASSPSGHGTEAFF.

This clone came up a few times. The gene calls are TRBV3-1 (or the pseudogene TRBV3-2) and TRBJ1-6; no clear D. The CDR3 totals 12 residues. Germline V gene data show CDR1 as LGHDT and CDR2 as YNNKEL (reference sequence). Trimming removed 4 bases from V and 9 bases from J, with 7 bases in between. The CDR3 sequence: CASSLMSSPLHF. The CDR3 DNA reads TGTGCCAGCAGCCTAATGAGTTCACCCCTCCACTTT.